This TCR beta chain was sequenced during a study of blood T cell repertoires in COVID-19. Study context: T cells, B-cell-depleted T cells, or PBMCs provided the cDNA or gDNA that served as material.

The sample holds a few counts of this clone. Donors in Cohort 3 counted as recovered after two negative PCRs, clearance, or symptom resolution. Sequenced by immunoSEQ multiplex PCR; TCRdb stores in-frame clones only, minus some. Of over 400,000 clones in the sample, approximately 91% were seen once. Germline loops: CDR1 SQVTM, CDR2 ANQGSEA. Trimming shortened V by 4 bases and J by 0 bases, and 21 bases separated the two germline ends. This CDR3 has 17 amino acids. Sequencing was performed on PBMCs or T cells enriched from blood (not recorded which). This sequence joins TRBV29-1 and TRBJ1-1; a possible D gene is TRBD1 (6 bases). The clonotype was recovered from a woman in her fifties or sixties who had recovered from COVID-19. CDR3 in amino acids: CSVVGAGEGTLNTEAFF. The CDR3 DNA follows: TGCAGCGTTGTCGGTGCAGGGGAAGGAACTCTGAACACTGAAGCTTTCTTT.